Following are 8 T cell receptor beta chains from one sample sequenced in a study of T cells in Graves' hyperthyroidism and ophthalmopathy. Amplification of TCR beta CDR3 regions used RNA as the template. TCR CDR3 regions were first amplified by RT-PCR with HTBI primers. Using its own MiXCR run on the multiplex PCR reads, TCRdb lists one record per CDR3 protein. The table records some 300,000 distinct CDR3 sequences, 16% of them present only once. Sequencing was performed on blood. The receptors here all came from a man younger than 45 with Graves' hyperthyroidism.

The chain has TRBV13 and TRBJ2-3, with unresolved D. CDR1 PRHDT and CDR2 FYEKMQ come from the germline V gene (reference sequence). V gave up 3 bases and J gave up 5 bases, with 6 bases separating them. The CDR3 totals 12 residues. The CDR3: CASSFNLDTQYF. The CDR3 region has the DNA TGTGCCAGCAGCTTCAACTTAGATACGCAGTATTTT.

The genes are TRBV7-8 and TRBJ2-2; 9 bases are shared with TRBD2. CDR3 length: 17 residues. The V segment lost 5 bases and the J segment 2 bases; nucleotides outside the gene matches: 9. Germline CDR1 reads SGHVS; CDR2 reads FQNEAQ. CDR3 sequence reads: CASSLWASGINTGELFF. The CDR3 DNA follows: TGTGCCAGCAGCCTGTGGGCTAGCGGGATTAACACCGGGGAGCTGTTTTTT.

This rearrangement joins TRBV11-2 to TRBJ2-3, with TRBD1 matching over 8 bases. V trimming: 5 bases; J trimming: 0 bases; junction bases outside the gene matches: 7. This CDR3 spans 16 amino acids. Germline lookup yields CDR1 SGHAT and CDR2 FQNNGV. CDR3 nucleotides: TGTGCCAGCAGCCGACCGGGACAGGCGAGCACAGATACGCAGTATTTT. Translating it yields CASSRPGQASTDTQYF.

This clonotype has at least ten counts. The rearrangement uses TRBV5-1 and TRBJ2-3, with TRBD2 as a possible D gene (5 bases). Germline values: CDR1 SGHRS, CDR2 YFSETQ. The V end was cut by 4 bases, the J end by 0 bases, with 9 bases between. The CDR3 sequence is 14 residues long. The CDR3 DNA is TGCGCCAGCAGCCGGGATCTTAGCACAGATACGCAGTATTTT. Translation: CASSRDLSTDTQYF.

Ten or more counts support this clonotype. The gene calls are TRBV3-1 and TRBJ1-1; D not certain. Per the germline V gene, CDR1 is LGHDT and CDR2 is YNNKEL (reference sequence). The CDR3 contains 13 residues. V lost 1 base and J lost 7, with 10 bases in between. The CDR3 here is CASSQVSAGEAFF. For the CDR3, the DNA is TGTGCCAGCAGCCAAGTATCGGCCGGTGAAGCTTTCTTT.

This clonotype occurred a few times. The DNA for the CDR3 is TGCGCCAGCAGCCAGAGAGCCTCGGACGCCGTTGGGAATGAGCAGTTCTTC. Protein product: CASSQRASDAVGNEQFF. The rearrangement joins TRBV4-1 to TRBJ2-1; the D is unclear. Germline values: CDR1 MGHRA, CDR2 YSYEKL. This CDR3 spans 17 amino acids. V was clipped by 3 bases and J by 7 bases, with 22 bases between them.

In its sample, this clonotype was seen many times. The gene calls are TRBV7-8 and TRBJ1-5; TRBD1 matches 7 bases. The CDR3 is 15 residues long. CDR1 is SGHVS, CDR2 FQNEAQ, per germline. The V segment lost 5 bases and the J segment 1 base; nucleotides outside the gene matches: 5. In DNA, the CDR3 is TGTGCCAGCAGCGCACAGGGGTGGAGCAATCAGCCCCAGCATTTT. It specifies CASSAQGWSNQPQHF.

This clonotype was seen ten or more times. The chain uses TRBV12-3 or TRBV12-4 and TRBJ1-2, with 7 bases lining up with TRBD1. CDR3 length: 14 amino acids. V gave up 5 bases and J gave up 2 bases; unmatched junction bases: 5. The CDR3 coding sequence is TGTGCCAGCAGTACAGGGGAGGCGAACTATGGCTACACCTTC. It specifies CASSTGEANYGYTF.